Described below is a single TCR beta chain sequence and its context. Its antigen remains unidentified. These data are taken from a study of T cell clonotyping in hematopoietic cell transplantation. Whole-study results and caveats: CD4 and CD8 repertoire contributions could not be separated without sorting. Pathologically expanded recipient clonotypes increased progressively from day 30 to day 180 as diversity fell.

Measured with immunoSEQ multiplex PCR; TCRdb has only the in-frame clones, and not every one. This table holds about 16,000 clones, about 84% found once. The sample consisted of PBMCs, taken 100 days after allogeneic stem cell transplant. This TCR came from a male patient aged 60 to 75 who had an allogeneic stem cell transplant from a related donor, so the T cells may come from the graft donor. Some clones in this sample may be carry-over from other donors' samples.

DNA for the CDR3: TGTGCCAGTAGTATAGGCGGGGTTGACTATGGCTACACCTTC. Translating gives CASSIGGVDYGYTF. The chain is built from TRBV19 and TRBJ1-2; D is undetermined. V lost 1 base, J lost 3 bases, and 9 bases lay in between. Germline V lookup: CDR1 LNHDA, CDR2 SQIVND (reference sequence). The CDR3 spans 14 residues.